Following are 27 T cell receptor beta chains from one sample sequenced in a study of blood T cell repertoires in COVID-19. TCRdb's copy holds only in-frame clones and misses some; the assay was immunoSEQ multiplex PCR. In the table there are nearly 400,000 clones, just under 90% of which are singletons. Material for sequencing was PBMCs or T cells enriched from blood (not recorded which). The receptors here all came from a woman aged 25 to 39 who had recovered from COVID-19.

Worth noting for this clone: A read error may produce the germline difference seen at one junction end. CDR3 protein: CASRNLAGPSHF. CDR3 DNA sequence: TGTGCCAGCAGGAACCTAGCGGGCCCTTCTCACTTC. The chain recombines TRBV12-3 or TRBV12-4 with TRBJ2-4; 8 nucleotides line up with TRBD2. The CDR3 contains 12 residues.

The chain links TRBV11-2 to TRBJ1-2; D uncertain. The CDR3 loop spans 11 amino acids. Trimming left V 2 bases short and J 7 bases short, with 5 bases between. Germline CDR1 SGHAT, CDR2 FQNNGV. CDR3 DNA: TGTGCCAGCAGCTTACTCAGTGGCTACACCTTC. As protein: CASSLLSGYTF.

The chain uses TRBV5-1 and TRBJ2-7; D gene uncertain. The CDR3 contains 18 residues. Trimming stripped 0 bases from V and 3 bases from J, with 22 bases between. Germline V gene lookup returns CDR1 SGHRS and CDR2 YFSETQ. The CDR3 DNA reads TGCGCCAGCAGCTTGGCCTCTAGAGCCCCCACCCGGATCTACGAGCAGTACTTC. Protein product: CASSLASRAPTRIYEQYF.

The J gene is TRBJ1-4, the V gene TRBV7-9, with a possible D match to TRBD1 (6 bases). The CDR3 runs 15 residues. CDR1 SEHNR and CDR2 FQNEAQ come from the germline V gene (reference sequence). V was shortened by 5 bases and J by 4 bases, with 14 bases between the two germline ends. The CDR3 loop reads CASSRHTGINEKLFF. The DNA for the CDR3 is TGTGCCAGCAGCCGACATACAGGGATTAATGAAAAACTGTTTTTT.

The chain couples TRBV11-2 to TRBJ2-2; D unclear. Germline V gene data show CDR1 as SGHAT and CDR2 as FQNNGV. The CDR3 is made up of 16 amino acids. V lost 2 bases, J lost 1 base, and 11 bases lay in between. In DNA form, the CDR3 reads TGTGCCAGCAGCTTATTTCCCCCAGTGAACACCGGGGAGCTGTTTTTT. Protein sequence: CASSLFPPVNTGELFF.

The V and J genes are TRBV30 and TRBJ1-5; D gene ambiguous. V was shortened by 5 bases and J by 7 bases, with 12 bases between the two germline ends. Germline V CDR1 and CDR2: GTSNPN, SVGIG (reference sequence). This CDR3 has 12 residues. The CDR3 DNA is TGTGCCTGGTCCTCGGTCGCACAGCCCCAGCATTTT. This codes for CAWSSVAQPQHF.

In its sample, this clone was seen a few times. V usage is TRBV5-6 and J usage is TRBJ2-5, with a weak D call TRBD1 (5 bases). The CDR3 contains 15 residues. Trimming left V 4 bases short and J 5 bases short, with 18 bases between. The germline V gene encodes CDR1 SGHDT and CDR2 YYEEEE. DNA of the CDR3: TGTGCCAGCAGCCCCCAGGGCCTGGCGTTTGAGACCCAGTACTTC. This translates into CASSPQGLAFETQYF.

In DNA form, the CDR3 reads TGCGCCAGCAGCCAGTCCATTAACAGGGGGTGGTCGACAGATACGCAGTATTTT. This encodes CASSQSINRGWSTDTQYF. The gene calls are TRBV4-1 and TRBJ2-3; 8 nucleotides align to TRBD1. This CDR3 has 18 amino acids. Unmatched junction bases numbered 14, after V lost 3 bases and J lost 3 bases. Germline V gives CDR1 MGHRA, CDR2 YSYEKL.

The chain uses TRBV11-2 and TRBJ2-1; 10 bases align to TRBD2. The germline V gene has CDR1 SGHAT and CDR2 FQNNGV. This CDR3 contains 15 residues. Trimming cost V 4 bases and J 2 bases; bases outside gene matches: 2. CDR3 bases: TGTGCCAGCAGCTCGACTAGCGGGCCCTACAATGAGCAGTTCTTC. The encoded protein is CASSSTSGPYNEQFF.

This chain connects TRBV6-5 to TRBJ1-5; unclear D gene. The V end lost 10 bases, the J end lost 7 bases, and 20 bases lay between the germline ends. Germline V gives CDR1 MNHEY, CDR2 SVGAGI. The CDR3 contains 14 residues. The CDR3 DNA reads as TGTGCCACCCACTATGTTATGAGAGGGCAGCCCCAGCATTTT. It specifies CATHYVMRGQPQHF.

The CDR3 region has the DNA TGTGCCAGCAGCCTACCCAAAATTTCGCGGGAGCTGTTTTTT. This codes for CASSLPKISRELFF. The chain has TRBV27 and TRBJ2-2, with D unresolved. This CDR3 is built from 14 residues. Germline CDR1 reads MNHEY; CDR2 reads SMNVEV (reference sequence). The V gene lost 6 bases and the J gene lost 9 bases, with 17 bases spanning the gap.

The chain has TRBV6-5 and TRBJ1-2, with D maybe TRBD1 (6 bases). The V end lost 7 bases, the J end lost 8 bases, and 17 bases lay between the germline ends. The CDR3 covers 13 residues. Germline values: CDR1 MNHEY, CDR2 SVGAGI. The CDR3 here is CASTADRIEGYTF. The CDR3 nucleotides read TGTGCCAGCACTGCAGACAGGATCGAGGGCTACACCTTC.

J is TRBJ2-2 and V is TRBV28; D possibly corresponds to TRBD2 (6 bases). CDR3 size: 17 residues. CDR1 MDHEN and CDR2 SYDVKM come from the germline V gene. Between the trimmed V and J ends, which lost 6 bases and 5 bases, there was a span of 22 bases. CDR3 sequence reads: CASSNFSGASGTGELFF. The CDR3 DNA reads TGTGCCAGCAGCAATTTTAGCGGAGCTTCAGGGACCGGGGAGCTGTTTTTT.

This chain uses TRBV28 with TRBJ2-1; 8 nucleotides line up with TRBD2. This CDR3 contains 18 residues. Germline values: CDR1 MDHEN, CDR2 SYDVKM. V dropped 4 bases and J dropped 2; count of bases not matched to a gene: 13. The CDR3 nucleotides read TGTGCCAGCAGTTCCCTCCTTCGGGGGGGGAAGGCCTACAATGAGCAGTTCTTC. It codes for CASSSLLRGGKAYNEQFF.

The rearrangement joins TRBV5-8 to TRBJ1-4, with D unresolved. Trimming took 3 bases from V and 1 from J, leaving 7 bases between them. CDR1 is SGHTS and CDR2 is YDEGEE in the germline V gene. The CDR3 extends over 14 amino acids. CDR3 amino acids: CASSYGVTNEKLFF. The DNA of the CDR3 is TGTGCCAGCAGCTACGGGGTAACTAATGAAAAACTGTTTTTT.

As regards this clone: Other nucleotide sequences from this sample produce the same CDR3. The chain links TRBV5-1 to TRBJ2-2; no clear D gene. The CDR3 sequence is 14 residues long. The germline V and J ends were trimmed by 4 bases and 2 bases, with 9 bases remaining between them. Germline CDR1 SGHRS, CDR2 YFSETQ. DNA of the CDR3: TGCGCCAGCAGCGTCGACACAAACACCGGGGAGCTGTTTTTT. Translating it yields CASSVDTNTGELFF.

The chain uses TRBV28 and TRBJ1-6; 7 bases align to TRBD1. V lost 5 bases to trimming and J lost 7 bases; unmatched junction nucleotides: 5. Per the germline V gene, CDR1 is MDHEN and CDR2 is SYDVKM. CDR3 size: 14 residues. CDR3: CASSPETGNSPLHF. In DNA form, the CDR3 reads TGTGCCAGCAGTCCCGAGACAGGGAATTCACCCCTCCACTTT.

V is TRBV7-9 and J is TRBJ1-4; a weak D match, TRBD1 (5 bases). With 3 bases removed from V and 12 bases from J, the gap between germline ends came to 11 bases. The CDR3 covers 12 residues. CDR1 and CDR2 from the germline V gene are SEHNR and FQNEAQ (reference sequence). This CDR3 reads CASSFFAGQLFF. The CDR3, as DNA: TGTGCCAGCAGCTTCTTCGCGGGACAACTGTTTTTT.

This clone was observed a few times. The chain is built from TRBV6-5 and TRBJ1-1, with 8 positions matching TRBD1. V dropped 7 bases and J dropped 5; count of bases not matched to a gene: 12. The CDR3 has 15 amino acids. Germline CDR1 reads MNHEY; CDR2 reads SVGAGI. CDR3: CASTPRQGLRTEAFF. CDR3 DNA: TGTGCCAGCACCCCGAGACAGGGGCTTCGGACTGAAGCTTTCTTT.

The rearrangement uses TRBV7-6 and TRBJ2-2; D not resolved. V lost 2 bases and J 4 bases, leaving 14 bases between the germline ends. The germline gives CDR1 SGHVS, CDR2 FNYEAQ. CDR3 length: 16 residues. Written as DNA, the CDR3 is TGTGCCAGCAGCTTAACCGGAGCTGTTACCACCGGGGAGCTGTTTTTT. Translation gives CASSLTGAVTTGELFF.

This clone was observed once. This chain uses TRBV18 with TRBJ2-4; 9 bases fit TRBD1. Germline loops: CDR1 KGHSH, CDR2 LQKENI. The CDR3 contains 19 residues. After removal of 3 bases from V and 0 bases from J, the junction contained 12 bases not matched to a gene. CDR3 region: CASSPPGTGRFLAKNIQYF. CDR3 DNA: TGTGCCAGCTCACCCCCCGGGACAGGGAGATTTTTAGCCAAAAACATTCAGTACTTC.

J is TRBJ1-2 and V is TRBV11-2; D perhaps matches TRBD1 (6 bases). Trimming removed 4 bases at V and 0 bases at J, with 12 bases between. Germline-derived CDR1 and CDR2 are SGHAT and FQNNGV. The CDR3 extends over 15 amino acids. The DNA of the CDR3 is TGTGCCAGCAGCTACGGACAGATAGCTAACTATGGCTACACCTTC. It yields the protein CASSYGQIANYGYTF.

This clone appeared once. This CDR3 reads CASSGGQGPGYTF. In DNA form, the CDR3 reads TGTGCCAGCAGCGGGGGACAGGGACCAGGCTACACCTTC. The chain has TRBV9 and TRBJ1-2, with 9 bases aligning to TRBD1. CDR1 is SGDLS, CDR2 YYNGEE, per germline. The V gene end was trimmed by 3 bases and the J gene end by 8 bases; junction bases not matched to a gene: 5. This CDR3 has 13 residues.

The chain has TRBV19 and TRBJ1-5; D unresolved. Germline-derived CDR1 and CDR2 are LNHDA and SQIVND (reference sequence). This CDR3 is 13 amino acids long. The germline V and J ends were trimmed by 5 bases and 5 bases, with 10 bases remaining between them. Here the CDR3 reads CASSFGRDQPQHF. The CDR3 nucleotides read TGTGCCAGTAGTTTCGGGCGGGATCAGCCCCAGCATTTT.

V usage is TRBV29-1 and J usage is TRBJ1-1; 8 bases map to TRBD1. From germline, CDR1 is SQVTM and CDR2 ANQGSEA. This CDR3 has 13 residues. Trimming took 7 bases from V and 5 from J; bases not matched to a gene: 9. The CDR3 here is CSAWTGRGTEAFF. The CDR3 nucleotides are TGCAGCGCCTGGACAGGGCGGGGGACTGAAGCTTTCTTT.

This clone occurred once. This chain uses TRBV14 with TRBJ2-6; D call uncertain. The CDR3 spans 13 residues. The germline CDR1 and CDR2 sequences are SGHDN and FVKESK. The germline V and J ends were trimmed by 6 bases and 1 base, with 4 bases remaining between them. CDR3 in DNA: TGTGCCAGCAGATTATCTGGGGCCAACGTCCTGACTTTC. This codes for CASRLSGANVLTF. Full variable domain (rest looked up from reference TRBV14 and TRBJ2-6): EAGVTQFPSHSVIEKGQTVTLRCDPISGHDNLYWYRRVMGKEIKFLLHFVKESKQDESGMPNNRFLAERTGGTYSTLKVQPAELEDSGVYFCASRLSGANVLTFGAGSRLTVL.

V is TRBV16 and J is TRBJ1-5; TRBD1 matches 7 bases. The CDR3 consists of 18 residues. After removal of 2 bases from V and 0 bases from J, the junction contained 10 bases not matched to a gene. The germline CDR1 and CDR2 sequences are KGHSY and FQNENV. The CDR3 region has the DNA TGTGCCAGCAGCCAACGACAGGGTCGTCAATATAGCAATCAGCCCCAGCATTTT. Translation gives CASSQRQGRQYSNQPQHF.